Shown below are 27 T cell receptor beta chains from a single sample sequenced in a study of cytomegalovirus exposure and HLA in healthy donors. Primers for the PCR totalled 60 Vbeta and 13 Jbeta. The assay was immunoSEQ multiplex PCR, and TCRdb's table has in-frame clones only and misses some. The data hold nearly 200,000 clones, with 75% to 85% observed a single time. The sequenced sample consisted of PBMCs. These receptors came from a woman aged 45-65 years in good health and CMV-seropositive.

CDR3 in DNA: TGCGCCAGCAGCCAGGCTAGCGGGACCTACAATGAGCAGTTCTTC. Translation: CASSQASGTYNEQFF. This chain connects TRBV4-3 to TRBJ2-1, with 9 bases lining up with TRBD2. Germline lookup yields CDR1 LGHNA and CDR2 YSLEER. CDR3 length equals 15 residues. Trimming took 3 bases from V and 2 from J; bases not matched to a gene: 2.

The chain links TRBV7-9 to TRBJ1-4, with 9 nucleotides matching TRBD1. V was clipped by 6 bases and J by 4 bases; unmatched bases: 6. CDR1 is SEHNR and CDR2 is FQNEAQ in the germline V gene (reference sequence). The CDR3 spans 15 residues. CDR3 loop: CASRRGGQGNEKLFF. The DNA for the CDR3 is TGTGCCAGCAGACGAGGGGGACAGGGTAATGAAAAACTGTTTTTT.

This clone showed up just once. The V and J genes are TRBV6-1 and TRBJ1-6; no reliable D call. Germline V lookup: CDR1 MNHNS, CDR2 SASEGT. The germline V and J ends were trimmed by 8 bases and 10 bases, with 18 bases remaining between them. The CDR3 has 14 amino acids. CDR3 in amino acids: CASRKSNWESPLHF. CDR3 DNA sequence: TGTGCCAGCCGGAAGAGTAATTGGGAGTCACCCCTCCACTTT.

The chain uses TRBV5-6 and TRBJ2-5; unclear D gene. The CDR3 contains 14 residues. V was trimmed by 0 bases and J by 4 bases, leaving 10 bases between them. Germline V lookup: CDR1 SGHDT, CDR2 YYEEEE. The CDR3 DNA reads as TGTGCCAGCAGCTTGGGATATCAGTCAGAGACCCAGTACTTC. Amino acids: CASSLGYQSETQYF.

This rearrangement joins TRBV25-1 to TRBJ1-5; tentative D call: TRBD1 (5 bases). Germline V gene data show CDR1 as MGHDK and CDR2 as SYGVNS. The ends were cut back, 8 bases at V and 5 bases at J, with 13 bases in the middle. The CDR3 is 13 amino acids. CDR3 nucleotide sequence: TGTGCCAGCGGGGGGGGTTGGGATCAGCCCCAGCATTTT. Its translation: CASGGGWDQPQHF.

The chain couples TRBV27 to TRBJ2-3; 14 positions agree with TRBD2. V shed 2 bases, J shed 1 base, and the junction held 2 bases outside the gene matches. This CDR3 is 17 amino acids long. CDR1 and CDR2 (germline): MNHEY, SMNVEV (reference sequence). The chain's CDR3 is CASSLPGLAGGTDTQYF. CDR3 bases: TGTGCCAGCAGTTTACCGGGACTAGCGGGGGGCACAGATACGCAGTATTTT.

The chain uses TRBV28 and TRBJ2-1; a weak D match, TRBD1 (6 bases). The germline gives CDR1 MDHEN, CDR2 SYDVKM. This CDR3 is 15 amino acids long. The ends were cut back, 3 bases at V and 0 bases at J, with 9 bases in the middle. CDR3 protein: CASSFLGGSYNEQFF. DNA for the CDR3: TGTGCCAGCAGTTTTTTAGGGGGCTCCTACAATGAGCAGTTCTTC.

The chain has TRBV25-1 and TRBJ2-7; 8 positions match TRBD2. The CDR3 has 16 residues. CDR1 and CDR2 from the germline V gene are MGHDK and SYGVNS. The ends lost 4 bases at V and 3 bases at J; junction bases unmatched: 11. CDR3 loop: CASSAPTTGGNYEQYF. The CDR3 DNA sequence: TGTGCCAGCAGTGCCCCGACAACGGGAGGGAACTACGAGCAGTACTTC.

The chain links TRBV19 to TRBJ2-3, with TRBD1 as a possible D gene (5 bases). With 9 bases removed from V and 2 bases from J, the gap between germline ends came to 18 bases. The CDR3 has 15 amino acids. Germline assignment: CDR1 LNHDA and CDR2 SQIVND (reference sequence). CDR3 nucleotides: TGTGCCAGCCGCGCTCAACCAGGGATCACAGATACGCAGTATTTT. This gives the protein CASRAQPGITDTQYF.

This chain links TRBV5-6 with TRBJ2-7; 10 bases line up with TRBD1. The CDR3 is 15 residues long. Germline V gene lookup returns CDR1 SGHDT and CDR2 YYEEEE. V shed 0 bases and J 5 bases; nucleotides not matched to a gene: 5. The CDR3 coding sequence is TGTGCCAGCAGCTTGGCCGAGACAGGGGGCCACGAGCAGTACTTC. Its translation is CASSLAETGGHEQYF. The full variable domain, rest sourced from reference TRBV5-6 and TRBJ2-7, is DAGVTQSPTHLIKTRGQQVTLRCSPKSGHDTVSWYQQALGQGPQFIFQYYEEEERQRGNFPDRFSGHQFPNYSSELNVNALLLGDSALYLCASSLAETGGHEQYFGPGTRLTVT.

This clone was recorded once. This chain uses TRBV7-6 with TRBJ2-7; 7 bases are shared with TRBD2. Germline V lookup: CDR1 SGHVS, CDR2 FNYEAQ. The CDR3 runs to 14 residues. With 0 bases clipped from V and 5 bases from J, the junction kept 4 bases outside the gene matches. The CDR3 DNA sequence: TGTGCCAGCAGCTTAGCGGGAGGGGCAGACGAGCAGTACTTC. This codes for CASSLAGGADEQYF.

The V gene is TRBV28, the J gene TRBJ1-5, with TRBD1 matching 9 bases. This CDR3 has 16 amino acids. The germline CDR1 and CDR2 sequences are MDHEN and SYDVKM. V was pared by 5 bases and J by 6 bases, with 11 bases of the junction left unmatched. DNA of the CDR3: TGTGCCAGCAGTGTCACAGGGGGCGGATGGGGTCAGCCCCAGCATTTT. Protein: CASSVTGGGWGQPQHF.

This chain uses TRBV5-6 with TRBJ2-1, with 11 positions matching TRBD1. The length of the CDR3 is 15 residues. Germline values: CDR1 SGHDT, CDR2 YYEEEE. Losses at the gene ends were 7 bases for V and 6 bases for J; bases not matched to a gene: 9. The CDR3 bases are TGTGCCAGCTTGGACAGGGGGCATAAGGGCAATGAGCAGTTCTTC. This sequence encodes CASLDRGHKGNEQFF. The full variable domain, rest sourced from reference TRBV5-6 and TRBJ2-1, is DAGVTQSPTHLIKTRGQQVTLRCSPKSGHDTVSWYQQALGQGPQFIFQYYEEEERQRGNFPDRFSGHQFPNYSSELNVNALLLGDSALYLCASLDRGHKGNEQFFGPGTRLTVL.

J is TRBJ2-5 and V is TRBV4-1; 9 nucleotides line up with TRBD1. Germline V gene sequence: CDR1 MGHRA, CDR2 YSYEKL. With 0 bases clipped from V and 5 bases from J, the junction kept 13 bases outside the gene matches. This CDR3 has 18 amino acids. The CDR3 loop is CASSQDLAMGQGGETQYF. In nucleotides, the CDR3 is TGCGCCAGCAGCCAAGATCTGGCAATGGGACAGGGAGGGGAGACCCAGTACTTC.

V usage is TRBV29-1 and J usage is TRBJ1-3, with a possible D match to TRBD1 (6 bases). V shed 6 bases and J shed 2 bases, with 14 bases lying between them. In germline, CDR1 is SQVTM, CDR2 ANQGSEA. CDR3 length: 14 amino acids. Here the CDR3 reads CSVANRAPGNTIYF. The CDR3 DNA reads TGCAGCGTAGCTAACAGGGCCCCTGGAAACACCATATATTTT.

The rearrangement uses TRBV7-2 and TRBJ2-7, with TRBD2 as a possible D gene (5 bases). The CDR3 length is 14 residues. The V gene's germline CDR1 is SGHTA and CDR2 FQGNSA. Trimming removed 3 bases from V and 3 bases from J, with 12 bases in between. The CDR3 DNA is TGTGCCAGCAGCTTGAGGCGGGCTGGCTACGAGCAGTACTTC. This encodes CASSLRRAGYEQYF.

V is TRBV4-3 and J is TRBJ1-2, with TRBD1 as a possible D gene (5 bases). The germline gives CDR1 LGHNA, CDR2 YSLEER. V lost 4 bases and J lost 4, with 19 bases in between. CDR3 length: 16 amino acids. The CDR3 nucleotides are TGCGCCAGCAGCCGAGGGGTGCTGGGGGGAATCTATGGCTACACCTTC. It translates to CASSRGVLGGIYGYTF.

This CDR3 reads CAISNTGETEAFF. The CDR3 nucleotides are TGTGCCATCAGTAATACAGGCGAAACTGAAGCTTTCTTT. The chain combines TRBV10-3 with TRBJ1-1, with D maybe TRBD1 (5 bases). Deletions cut 5 bases from V and 5 bases from J, with 12 bases between. This CDR3 region has 13 residues. Germline V CDR1 and CDR2: ENHRY, SYGVKD.

CDR3 region: CASSLTGDGYTF. DNA of the CDR3: TGTGCCAGCAGTCTCACAGGGGATGGCTACACCTTC. The J gene is TRBJ1-2, the V gene TRBV2, with 7 bases fitting TRBD1. The V and J ends lost 5 bases and 6 bases, in that order; junction bases with no gene match: 3. CDR3 size: 12 residues. Germline lookup yields CDR1 SNHLY and CDR2 FYNNEI.

Only one count was recorded for this clone. The junction departs from germline at one end; a sequencing error may be responsible. V usage is TRBV7-9 and J usage is TRBJ2-7, with TRBD2 as a possible D gene (5 bases). CDR1 is SEHNR, CDR2 FQNEAQ, per germline (reference sequence). The CDR3 is made up of 15 amino acids. The CDR3 DNA sequence: TGTTCCAGCACCCCGACGGGCGGGTCCGCCTACGAGCAGTACTTC. Its translation is CSSTPTGGSAYEQYF.

The rearrangement uses TRBV6-1 and TRBJ2-3, with 14 bases matching TRBD2. V lost 0 bases to trimming and J lost 6 bases; unmatched junction nucleotides: 8. The germline gives CDR1 MNHNS, CDR2 SASEGT. The CDR3 length is 18 residues. The CDR3 bases are TGTGCCAGCAGTGAAGCCCCGACTAGCGGGGGGGCCGAGGATACGCAGTATTTT. Its translation is CASSEAPTSGGAEDTQYF.

The CDR3 protein is CASSEIQGDGGYTF. The CDR3 bases are TGCGCCAGCAGTGAGATACAAGGAGATGGGGGCTACACCTTC. The chain employs TRBV10-2 and TRBJ1-2, with no clear D. CDR3 length equals 14 residues. Per the germline V gene, CDR1 is WSHSY and CDR2 is SAAADI. V was clipped by 2 bases and J by 8 bases, with 15 bases between them.

Comments on this clone: The junction does not match germline at one end; this may be a read error. V and J are TRBV7-9 and TRBJ2-7, with a possible D match to TRBD1 (6 bases). Germline values: CDR1 SEHNR, CDR2 FQNEAQ (reference sequence). The CDR3 contains 13 residues. CDR3 in amino acids: CSSSLGQIYEQYF. CDR3 DNA sequence: TGTTCCAGCAGCCTCGGACAGATCTACGAGCAGTACTTC.

This clone was seen just once. The chain recombines TRBV7-9 with TRBJ2-6; perhaps TRBD2 as D (6 bases). The CDR3 runs 16 residues. Trimming pared 8 bases from V and 4 bases from J, leaving 18 bases between. CDR1 SEHNR and CDR2 FQNEAQ come from the germline V gene (reference sequence). The CDR3 loop reads CASAVGGRSGANVLTF. DNA for the CDR3: TGTGCCAGCGCCGTGGGGGGAAGATCCGGGGCCAACGTCCTGACTTTC.

The V call is TRBV5-6, the J call TRBJ2-7, with D possibly TRBD1 on 6 matching bases. From germline, CDR1 is SGHDT and CDR2 YYEEEE. V was cut by 6 bases and J by 8 bases, with 24 bases left in between. The CDR3 runs to 15 residues. Here the CDR3 reads CASTSQQLTGVKQYF. CDR3 nucleotides: TGTGCCAGCACCTCACAGCAATTGACAGGAGTGAAGCAGTACTTC.

This chain joins TRBV14 and TRBJ1-2; TRBD1 agrees at 12 bases. The CDR3 is 15 amino acids. The germline V gene encodes CDR1 SGHDN and CDR2 FVKESK. Trimming took 4 bases from V and 4 from J; bases not matched to a gene: 4. For the CDR3, the DNA is TGTGCCAGCAGCCTTCGGGACAGGGGGCTCTATGGCTACACCTTC. Its translation is CASSLRDRGLYGYTF.

This clone has just one count. The rearrangement links TRBV28 to TRBJ2-6; 9 bases fit TRBD2. Trimming took 5 bases from V and 4 from J; bases not matched to a gene: 18. The germline V gene has CDR1 MDHEN and CDR2 SYDVKM. The CDR3 runs 20 residues. Here the CDR3 DNA reads TGTGCCAGCAGTATCGATTGGACTAGCGTCCTGGATAAGGGGGCCAACGTCCTGACTTTC. It encodes CASSIDWTSVLDKGANVLTF.